These T cell receptor beta chains were read from a single sample in a study of cytomegalovirus exposure and HLA in healthy donors. Repertoires were generated with immunoSEQ multiplex PCR, while TCRdb's copy carries only in-frame clones and drops some. The sample holds around 100,000 clones, 83% seen once. The specimen sequenced was PBMCs. These receptors were collected from a man in his forties in good health and CMV-seronegative. CDR3s include the opening cysteine and the closing phenylalanine or tryptophan. D genes are given only for firm matches. Clone size, where shown, is once, few, many, or a class for clones that have expanded.

len	v_gene	abundance	d_gene	j_gene	CDR3nt	CDR3aa
18	TRBV11-2	-	-	TRBJ2-3	TGTGCCAGCAGCTTAGATGGTGATGTAGCACGGCTGTCGGATACGCAGTATTTT	CASSLDGDVARLSDTQYF
15	TRBV5-1	-	-	TRBJ2-1	TGCGCCAGCAGCCCTTCGACAGGTTCAGGCAATGAGCAGTTCTTC	CASSPSTGSGNEQFF
14	TRBV11-1	few	-	TRBJ1-1	TGTGCCAGCAGCCCCCTCGGGGGGGCCGCTGAAGCTTTCTTT	CASSPLGGAAEAFF
13	TRBV5-1	-	TRBD1	TRBJ1-1	TGCGCCAGCAGCAAAGGACAGGCAGTTGAAGCTTTCTTT	CASSKGQAVEAFF
15	TRBV7-2	-	-	TRBJ2-5	TGTGCCAGCAGCAGAACAGGGGGGGCACAAGAGACCCAGTACTTC	CASSRTGGAQETQYF
14	TRBV5-4	-	-	TRBJ1-3	TGTGCCAGCAGCCGCGGATTACAGGAACACACCATATATTTT	CASSRGLQEHTIYF
11	TRBV4-3	-	-	TRBJ2-7	TGCGCCAGCAGCCAAGGAACCGAGCAGTACTTC	CASSQGTEQYF
16	TRBV6-6	-	TRBD1	TRBJ1-6	TGTGCCAGCAGTTACTCCGGGGGGACAGGGCATTCACCCCTCCACTTT	CASSYSGGTGHSPLHF
19	TRBV11-3	-	TRBD1	TRBJ2-2	TGTGCCAGCAGCTTCTCCGAGTGGTCGGGACAGGTGAACACCGGGGAGCTGTTTTTT	CASSFSEWSGQVNTGELFF
15	TRBV15	-	-	TRBJ2-3	TGTGCCACCAGCAGAAAACAAAGCGTTGGAGATACGCAGTATTTT	CATSRKQSVGDTQYF
16	TRBV11-1	-	-	TRBJ2-1	TGTGCCAGCAGCTTAGAGGACAAGAGCTCCTACAATGAGCAGTTCTTC	CASSLEDKSSYNEQFF
15	TRBV7-2	-	-	TRBJ1-3	TGTGCCAGCAGCCCCAGATTTACAGGGGGAAACACCATATATTTT	CASSPRFTGGNTIYF
13	TRBV9	-	-	TRBJ2-2	TGTGCCAGCCGTCGGGGAAACACCGGGGAGCTGTTTTTT	CASRRGNTGELFF
13	TRBV27	-	TRBD1	TRBJ2-7	TGTGCCAGCAGGGGGACAGGATTTTACGAGCAGTACTTC	CASRGTGFYEQYF